This T cell receptor (beta chain) originates from a study of T cell repertoires in cytomegalovirus infection (dated by TCRdb to the late 2010s). Context from the whole study: The peptide stimulations were aimed at well-studied HLA-B-restricted epitopes as well as recently identified HLA-C-restricted CMV epitopes, whose presentation resists viral immunomodulation. Donor HLA type was relevant to the analysis, as public TCR beta signatures indicated carriage of CMV infection together with the matching HLA type.

Study-wide conclusions, independent of this receptor: In both this cohort and an independent roughly 350-donor cohort, the cumulative frequency of public TCR beta family members distinguished carriers of CMV infection plus the relevant HLA type. The ex vivo response was dominated by HLA-C-restricted CMV-specific TCR beta clonotypes, which also provided the single most frequent clonotype in two of eight donors.

For this clonotype: Its specific antigen is unknown. No base quality values were provided; no much bigger clone lies one nucleotide off.

TCRdb shows the sequencer as Illumina HiSeq 1500. TCRdb reran the public reads through fastp at Q25 and MiXCR, keeping productive beta chains. Each entry merges the rows of one CDR3 protein and shows their most common DNA and genes. Recorded for this sample are about 500,000 distinct CDR3 sequences; 30% to 35% of them occurred a single time. The top ten hold about a sixth of the sample. Reading the label with the study, this specimen's treatment or condition is: in vitro stimulation with specific CMV peptide epitopes to enrich CMV-specific T cells. The receptor comes from a human donor in good health (CMV status not recorded). Some clones in this sample may be carry-over from other donors' samples. The input for sequencing was cultured PBMCs, taken from culture after CMV antigen stimulation.

The CDR3 sequence is CSAPDGATQETQYF. The DNA sequence follows: TGCAGTGCCCCGGACGGGGCCACCCAAGAGACCCAGTACTTC. The V gene is TRBV20-1 and the J gene is TRBJ2-5; the D gene is possibly TRBD1 or TRBD2, each agreeing over 5 bases. V gives up 6 bases and J gives up 1 base, and the segment between their germline ends measures 15 bases. CDR1 and CDR2 are read off the germline V gene (reference sequence) as DFQATT and SNEGSKA. The CDR3 numbers 14 residues from cysteine through phenylalanine. The read is trimmed to its CDR3 DNA, 42 bases read in frame from base 1.